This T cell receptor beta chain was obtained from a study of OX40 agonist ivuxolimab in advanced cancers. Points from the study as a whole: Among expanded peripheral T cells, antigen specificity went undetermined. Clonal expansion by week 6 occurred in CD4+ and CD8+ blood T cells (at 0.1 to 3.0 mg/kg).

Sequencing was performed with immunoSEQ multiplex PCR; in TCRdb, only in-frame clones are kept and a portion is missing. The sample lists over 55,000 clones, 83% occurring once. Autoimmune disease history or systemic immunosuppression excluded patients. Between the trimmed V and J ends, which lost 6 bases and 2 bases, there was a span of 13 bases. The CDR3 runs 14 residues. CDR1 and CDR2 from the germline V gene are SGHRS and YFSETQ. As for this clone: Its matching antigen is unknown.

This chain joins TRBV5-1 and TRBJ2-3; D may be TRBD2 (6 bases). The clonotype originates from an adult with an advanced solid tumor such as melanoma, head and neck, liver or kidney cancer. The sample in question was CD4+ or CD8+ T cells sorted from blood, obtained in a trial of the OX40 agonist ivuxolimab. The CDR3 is CASMGGVATDTQYF. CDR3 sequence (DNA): TGCGCCAGCATGGGCGGGGTGGCCACAGATACGCAGTATTTT.